This T cell receptor (beta chain) originates from a study of blood T cell repertoires in COVID-19. In the study overall: Sites in the United States, Italy and Spain provided acute and convalescent COVID-19 samples. The cDNA or gDNA used as material had been derived from T cells, B-cell-depleted T cells, or PBMCs.

With V trimmed by 4 bases and J by 6 bases, 5 bases remained unmatched. CDR1 and CDR2 from the germline V gene are MNHEY and SVGAGI. The length of the CDR3 is 13 residues. In the original analysis: Reference gene primer amplification in the assay estimated nucleated cell counts. The method was immunoSEQ multiplex PCR; TCRdb's version includes in-frame clones alone and lacks a portion of them. V, J and clone size derive from that table, while D and trimming were established from the DNA sequence. The repertoire holds some 100,000 clones, with around 88% as singletons. Recruited during active infection, patients (from Seattle) were subsequently followed longitudinally.

The clonotype comes from a man over 45 with COVID-19, enrolled during active disease. The rearrangement joins TRBV6-5 to TRBJ2-7, with TRBD1 identical over 8 bases. The sequenced sample was peripheral blood. The CDR3 sequence: CASSFTTGAEQYF. The CDR3 DNA sequence: TGTGCCAGCAGTTTTACGACAGGGGCCGAGCAGTACTTC.